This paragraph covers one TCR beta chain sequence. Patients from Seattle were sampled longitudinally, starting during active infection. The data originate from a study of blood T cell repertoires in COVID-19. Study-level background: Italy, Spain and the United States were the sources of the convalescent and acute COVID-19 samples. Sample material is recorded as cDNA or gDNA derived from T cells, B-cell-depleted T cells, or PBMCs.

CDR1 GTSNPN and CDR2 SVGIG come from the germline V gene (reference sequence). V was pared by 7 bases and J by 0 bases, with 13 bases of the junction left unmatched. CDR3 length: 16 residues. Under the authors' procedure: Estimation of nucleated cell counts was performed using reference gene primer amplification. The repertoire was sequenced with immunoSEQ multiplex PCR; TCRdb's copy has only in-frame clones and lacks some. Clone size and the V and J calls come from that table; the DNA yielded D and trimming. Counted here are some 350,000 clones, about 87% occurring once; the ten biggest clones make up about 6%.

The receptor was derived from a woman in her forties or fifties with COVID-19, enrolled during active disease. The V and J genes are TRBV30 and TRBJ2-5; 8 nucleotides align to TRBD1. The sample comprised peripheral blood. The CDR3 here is CAYSPGTGNYQETQYF. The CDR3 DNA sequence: TGTGCCTACTCCCCCGGGACAGGAAACTACCAAGAGACCCAGTACTTC.